These 26 T cell receptor beta chains were all obtained from the same sample, sequenced in a study of blood T cell repertoires in COVID-19. Produced via immunoSEQ multiplex PCR; TCRdb's table is partial and in-frame only. The table shows around 62,000 clones, with approximately 88% occurring only once. Sequencing was done on a sample of peripheral blood. Receptors originate from a man in his fifties with active COVID-19.

The genes are TRBV11-2 and TRBJ1-1; D gene unclear. Trimming took 2 bases from V and 0 from J, leaving 10 bases between them. The CDR3 runs 15 residues. Germline CDR1 is SGHAT and CDR2 is FQNNGV. CDR3 coding DNA: TGTGCCAGCAGCTTACACCTGAGCATGAACACTGAAGCTTTCTTT. Translating it yields CASSLHLSMNTEAFF.

The chain couples TRBV18 to TRBJ1-1, with D unresolved. The V gene lost 2 bases and the J gene lost 6 bases, with 10 bases spanning the gap. Germline CDR1 KGHSH, CDR2 LQKENI. The CDR3 covers 13 residues. CDR3 amino acids: CASSPSRMAEAFF. In nucleotides, the CDR3 is TGTGCCAGCTCACCAAGCAGGATGGCTGAAGCTTTCTTT.

This clone was seen more than once but under ten times. The chain joins TRBV24-1 to TRBJ2-7; D remains ambiguous. The CDR3 runs to 12 residues. Germline values: CDR1 KGHDR, CDR2 SFDVKD. Trimming shortened V by 6 bases and J by 3 bases, and 8 bases separated the two germline ends. The CDR3 bases are TGTGCCACCAGTTGGGCTCACTACGAGCAGTACTTC. It translates to CATSWAHYEQYF.

Here the CDR3 DNA reads TGTGCCAGCAGGCCCACATCGGGGTCTAATTCACCCCTCCACTTT. Translating gives CASRPTSGSNSPLHF. V usage is TRBV6-5 and J usage is TRBJ1-6; D is uncertain. Looked up from germline, CDR1 is MNHEY and CDR2 is SVGAGI. V gave up 6 bases and J gave up 6 bases, with 15 bases separating them. The CDR3 has 15 residues.

V usage is TRBV2 and J usage is TRBJ2-7; 8 positions agree with TRBD2. The CDR3 contains 14 residues. Looked up from germline, CDR1 is SNHLY and CDR2 is FYNNEI. Unmatched junction bases numbered 4, after V lost 4 bases and J lost 2 bases. The CDR3: CASSAGRGAYEQYF. In DNA form, the CDR3 reads TGTGCCAGCAGTGCGGGGCGGGGGGCCTACGAGCAGTACTTC.

This chain joins TRBV15 and TRBJ2-7; 10 nucleotides agree with TRBD2. Germline trimming cut 3 bases from V and 1 base from J; bases unmatched to any gene: 9. This CDR3 spans 17 amino acids. Germline V CDR1 and CDR2: LNHNV, YYDKDF (reference sequence). The CDR3 DNA follows: TGTGCCACCAGCAGGAGGACTAGCGGCACCCTATCCTACGAGCAGTACTTC. It is translated as CATSRRTSGTLSYEQYF.

The CDR3 is CASTTSGTSGSNTGELFF. CDR3 nucleotide sequence: TGTGCCAGCACCACATCCGGGACTAGCGGGTCGAACACCGGGGAGCTGTTTTTT. V is TRBV3-1 (or the pseudogene TRBV3-2) and J is TRBJ2-2, with 12 positions matching TRBD2. The CDR3 is 18 amino acids. Germline V gene data show CDR1 as LGHDT and CDR2 as YNNKEL (reference sequence). With V trimmed by 7 bases and J by 0 bases, 9 bases remained unmatched.

The V gene is TRBV18, the J gene TRBJ1-1; D gene uncertain. This CDR3 comprises 14 residues. Germline V CDR1 and CDR2: KGHSH, LQKENI. V lost 2 bases and J lost 6, with 13 bases in between. CDR3 DNA sequence: TGTGCCAGCTCACCAGGAGGGCCAACGGCTGAAGCTTTCTTT. This gives the protein CASSPGGPTAEAFF.

V usage is TRBV18 and J usage is TRBJ1-1; no definite D call. V gave up 3 bases and J gave up 3 bases, with 11 bases separating them. In germline, CDR1 is KGHSH, CDR2 LQKENI. CDR3 length: 14 residues. CDR3: CASSPLARDTEAFF. CDR3 DNA: TGTGCCAGCTCACCCCTTGCTCGAGACACTGAAGCTTTCTTT.

This sequence joins TRBV6-6 and TRBJ1-2; D not certain. V was trimmed by 6 bases and J by 5 bases, leaving 10 bases between them. The CDR3 spans 12 residues. CDR1 is MNHNY and CDR2 is SVGAGI in the germline V gene (reference sequence). DNA for the CDR3: TGTGCCAGCAGCCCCCAGTATTATGGCTACACCTTC. This codes for CASSPQYYGYTF.

This sequence joins TRBV4-1 and TRBJ2-5, with 11 positions matching TRBD2. The CDR3 loop spans 18 amino acids. The V and J ends lost 1 base and 2 bases, in that order; junction bases with no gene match: 9. The germline CDR1 and CDR2 sequences are MGHRA and YSYEKL. The CDR3 loop is CASSQGVAGGPPQETQYF. CDR3 nucleotide sequence: TGCGCCAGCAGCCAAGGGGTAGCGGGAGGGCCCCCACAAGAGACCCAGTACTTC.

Notes on this clone: A junction boundary mismatches the germline segment, possibly from a read error. The chain has TRBV7-7 and TRBJ2-5; 7 bases match TRBD2. Looked up from germline, CDR1 is SSHAT and CDR2 is FNYEAQ (reference sequence). The CDR3 extends over 15 amino acids. The chain's CDR3 is CASSTSDRLGETQYF. The CDR3 DNA follows: TGTGCTAGCAGCACTAGCGACAGACTAGGAGAGACCCAGTACTTC.

The gene calls are TRBV27 and TRBJ2-1, with 8 bases fitting TRBD2. This CDR3 spans 16 amino acids. Germline CDR1 is MNHEY and CDR2 is SMNVEV (reference sequence). V gave up 6 bases and J gave up 3 bases; unmatched junction bases: 10. The CDR3, as DNA: TGTGCCAGCAGCCCGCAAACTAGCGGTGGCTACAATGAGCAGTTCTTC. Its translation: CASSPQTSGGYNEQFF.

The genes are TRBV7-9 and TRBJ1-1, with TRBD1 matching 7 bases. In germline, CDR1 is SEHNR, CDR2 FQNEAQ (reference sequence). The V segment lost 5 bases and the J segment 8 bases; nucleotides outside the gene matches: 2. CDR3 length: 11 amino acids. This CDR3 reads CASSPDREAFF. The CDR3 region has the DNA TGTGCCAGCAGCCCGGACAGGGAAGCTTTCTTT. Based on the CDR3 plus reference TRBV7-9 and TRBJ1-1, the full variable domain is DTGVSQNPRHKITKRGQNVTFRCDPISEHNRLYWYRQTLGQGPEFLTYFQNEAQLEKSRLLSDRFSAERPKGSFSTLEIQRTEQGDSAMYLCASSPDREAFFGQGTRLTVV.

V and J are TRBV7-8 and TRBJ2-7; 8 positions match TRBD2. From germline, CDR1 is SGHVS and CDR2 FQNEAQ. V dropped 1 base and J dropped 4; count of bases not matched to a gene: 3. This CDR3 comprises 14 residues. The CDR3 reads CASSLVGLDYEQYF. For the CDR3, the DNA is TGTGCCAGCAGCTTAGTGGGACTAGATTACGAGCAGTACTTC. Drawing the rest from reference TRBV7-8 and TRBJ2-7, the complete variable domain is GAGVSQSPRYKVAKRGQDVALRCDPISGHVSLFWYQQALGQGPEFLTYFQNEAQLDKSGLPSDRFFAERPEGSVSTLKIQRTQQEDSAVYLCASSLVGLDYEQYFGPGTRLTVT.

This clone was detected once. The DNA for the CDR3 is TGTGCCAGCAGACCCGGACAGGGCTATGGCTACACCTTC. Amino acid sequence: CASRPGQGYGYTF. The rearrangement uses TRBV6-5 and TRBJ1-2; 8 positions match TRBD1. V shed 6 bases and J 4 bases; nucleotides not matched to a gene: 4. The CDR3 length is 13 residues. Germline lookup yields CDR1 MNHEY and CDR2 SVGAGI.

This clone showed up just once. The chain uses TRBV19 and TRBJ1-1, with D maybe TRBD1 (5 bases). This CDR3 spans 13 amino acids. Per the germline V gene, CDR1 is LNHDA and CDR2 is SQIVND (reference sequence). With 7 bases removed from V and 0 bases from J, the gap between germline ends came to 9 bases. The CDR3 loop reads CASTGQMNTEAFF. Here the CDR3 DNA reads TGTGCCAGTACAGGGCAGATGAACACTGAAGCTTTCTTT.

This rearrangement joins TRBV4-2 to TRBJ2-2; D unclear. The germline gives CDR1 LGHNA, CDR2 YNFKEQ. V was clipped by 10 bases and J by 3 bases, with 18 bases between them. The CDR3 runs 15 residues. CDR3 DNA sequence: TGTGCCACTCTGCAGACTCAATACGACACCGGGGAGCTGTTTTTT. Amino acid sequence: CATLQTQYDTGELFF.

The rearrangement joins TRBV12-3 or TRBV12-4 to TRBJ1-1; tentatively, D is TRBD1 (6 bases). The CDR3 has 13 residues. Trimming took off 7 bases at V and 1 base at J, with 10 bases between the two ends. Here the CDR3 DNA reads TGTGCCAGCACCGGACAGACGAACACTGAAGCTTTCTTT. This codes for CASTGQTNTEAFF.

V usage is TRBV10-3 and J usage is TRBJ1-1; a weak D match, TRBD1 (6 bases). This CDR3 contains 13 residues. Germline values: CDR1 ENHRY, CDR2 SYGVKD. Deletions cut 3 bases from V and 3 bases from J, with 8 bases between. For the CDR3, the DNA is TGTGCCATCAGTGACAGGGGTGACACTGAAGCTTTCTTT. This gives the protein CAISDRGDTEAFF.

The sample holds a few counts of this clone. This sequence joins TRBV3-1 (or the pseudogene TRBV3-2) and TRBJ1-1; possibly TRBD1 for D (6 bases). The CDR3 has 13 amino acids. V lost 0 bases, J lost 9 bases, and 11 bases lay in between. Germline V lookup: CDR1 LGHDT, CDR2 YNNKEL (reference sequence). The CDR3 region is CASSQEKGHKAFF. The DNA for the CDR3 is TGTGCCAGCAGCCAAGAGAAGGGACATAAAGCTTTCTTT.

In nucleotides, the CDR3 is TGTGCCAGCAGCTCTAACCTTGGAGGGGCTGAAGCTTTCTTT. Translating it yields CASSSNLGGAEAFF. J is TRBJ1-1 and V is TRBV7-2; maybe TRBD1 (5 bases). V lost 4 bases and J lost 6, with 15 bases in between. The CDR3 extends over 14 amino acids. Germline CDR1 and CDR2: SGHTA and FQGNSA. Combining the CDR3 with reference TRBV7-2 and TRBJ1-1 gives the whole variable domain GAGVSQSPSNKVTEKGKDVELRCDPISGHTALYWYRQSLGQGLEFLIYFQGNSAPDKSGLPSDRFSAERTGGSVSTLTIQRTQQEDSAVYLCASSSNLGGAEAFFGQGTRLTVV.

This clone appeared once. This rearrangement joins TRBV12-3 or TRBV12-4 to TRBJ1-2; D unclear. CDR3 length: 12 residues. V was clipped by 10 bases and J by 3 bases, with 12 bases between them. The CDR3 loop is CATTYSYYGYTF. As DNA, the CDR3 is TGTGCCACCACCTATTCATACTATGGCTACACCTTC.

The V call is TRBV7-8, the J call TRBJ2-3, with a tentative D call TRBD1 (5 bases). The CDR3 loop spans 12 amino acids. V shed 5 bases and J shed 6 bases, with 9 bases lying between them. Germline V gene lookup returns CDR1 SGHVS and CDR2 FQNEAQ. In nucleotides, the CDR3 is TGTGCCAGCAGCGCCAGGGTGGATACGCAGTATTTT. Its protein is CASSARVDTQYF.

This chain uses TRBV6-4 with TRBJ1-1; perhaps TRBD1 as D (5 bases). The CDR3 sequence is 15 residues long. Germline-derived CDR1 and CDR2 are MRHNA and SNTAGT. The V gene lost 6 bases and the J gene lost 2 bases, with 16 bases spanning the gap. The CDR3 loop reads CASRVTGYLNTEAFF. Written as DNA, the CDR3 is TGTGCCAGCAGAGTCACAGGTTATCTAAACACTGAAGCTTTCTTT.

V is TRBV10-3 and J is TRBJ1-6, with 7 bases matching TRBD1. After removal of 3 bases from V and 3 bases from J, the junction contained 2 bases not matched to a gene. There are 15 residues in the CDR3. In germline, CDR1 is ENHRY, CDR2 SYGVKD. The CDR3 reads CAISDRDSYNSPLHF. The CDR3 DNA reads TGTGCCATCAGTGACCGGGACAGCTATAATTCACCCCTCCACTTT.